The following is a T cell receptor beta chain sequence with its context. Authors' data handling: Amplification of reference gene primers was used by the study to estimate nucleated cell counts. Some clones are missing from TCRdb's copy, which holds only in-frame ones; the method was immunoSEQ multiplex PCR. V, J and clone size reflect that table, while D and trimming were determined from the DNA. The sample records about 180,000 clones, 75% to 80% being singletons. These data come from a study of blood T cell repertoires in COVID-19. Turning to the study itself: Both acute and convalescent COVID-19 samples were obtained from the United States, Italy and Spain. PBMCs, B-cell-depleted T cells, or T cells provided the cDNA or gDNA that made up the material.

V gave up 3 bases and J gave up 0 bases; unmatched junction bases: 12. Looked up from germline, CDR1 is SGHDN and CDR2 is FVKESK. The CDR3 spans 20 residues. What was sequenced was peripheral blood. The rearrangement joins TRBV14 to TRBJ2-3, with 13 bases that match TRBD2. The source is a woman in her seventies with acute or convalescent COVID-19. DNA for the CDR3: TGTGCCAGCAGCCACCGACGGACTAGCGGGAGTACGTCTAGCACAGATACGCAGTATTTT. Translation: CASSHRRTSGSTSSTDTQYF. Drawing the rest from reference TRBV14 and TRBJ2-3, the complete variable domain is EAGVTQFPSHSVIEKGQTVTLRCDPISGHDNLYWYRRVMGKEIKFLLHFVKESKQDESGMPNNRFLAERTGGTYSTLKVQPAELEDSGVYFCASSHRRTSGSTSSTDTQYFGPGTRLTVL.